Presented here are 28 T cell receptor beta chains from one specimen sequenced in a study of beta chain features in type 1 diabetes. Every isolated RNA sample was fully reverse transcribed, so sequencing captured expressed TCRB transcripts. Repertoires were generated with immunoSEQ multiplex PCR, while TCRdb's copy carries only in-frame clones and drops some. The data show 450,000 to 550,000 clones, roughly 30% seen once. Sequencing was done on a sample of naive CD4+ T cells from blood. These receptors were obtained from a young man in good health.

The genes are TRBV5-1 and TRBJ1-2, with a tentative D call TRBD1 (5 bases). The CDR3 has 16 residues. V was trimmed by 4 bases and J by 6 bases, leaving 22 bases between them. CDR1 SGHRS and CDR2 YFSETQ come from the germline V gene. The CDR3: CASSVSGWEAADGYTF. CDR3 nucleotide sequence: TGCGCCAGCAGCGTCTCAGGGTGGGAGGCGGCGGATGGCTACACCTTC.

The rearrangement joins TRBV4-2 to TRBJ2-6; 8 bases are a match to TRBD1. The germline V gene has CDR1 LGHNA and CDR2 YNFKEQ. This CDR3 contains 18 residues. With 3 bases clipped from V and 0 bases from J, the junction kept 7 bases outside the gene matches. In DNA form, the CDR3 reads TGTGCCAGCAGCCAGGATGACAGGGGTAACTCTGGGGCCAACGTCCTGACTTTC. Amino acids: CASSQDDRGNSGANVLTF.

CDR3 amino acids: CATSRDRPGTGQGRLYGYTF. The CDR3 region has the DNA TGTGCCACCAGCAGAGATCGGCCCGGAACCGGACAGGGGCGCCTCTATGGCTACACCTTC. V gene TRBV15 combines with J gene TRBJ1-2; 9 nucleotides agree with TRBD1. The J segment lost 4 bases and the V segment lost 0 bases, leaving 18 bases of the junction unmatched. Germline lookup yields CDR1 LNHNV and CDR2 YYDKDF (reference sequence). There are 20 residues in the CDR3. The full variable domain, its missing parts supplied by reference TRBV15 and TRBJ1-2, is DAMVIQNPRYQVTQFGKPVTLSCSQTLNHNVMYWYQQKSSQAPKLLFHYYDKDFNNEADTPDNFQSRRPNTSFCFLDIRSPGLGDTAMYLCATSRDRPGTGQGRLYGYTFGSGTRLTVV.

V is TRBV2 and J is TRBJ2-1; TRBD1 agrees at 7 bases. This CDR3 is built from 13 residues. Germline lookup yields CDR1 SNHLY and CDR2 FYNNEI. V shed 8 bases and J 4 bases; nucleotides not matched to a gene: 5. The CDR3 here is CASFRDSYNEQFF. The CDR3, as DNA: TGTGCCAGCTTCCGGGACAGTTACAATGAGCAGTTCTTC.

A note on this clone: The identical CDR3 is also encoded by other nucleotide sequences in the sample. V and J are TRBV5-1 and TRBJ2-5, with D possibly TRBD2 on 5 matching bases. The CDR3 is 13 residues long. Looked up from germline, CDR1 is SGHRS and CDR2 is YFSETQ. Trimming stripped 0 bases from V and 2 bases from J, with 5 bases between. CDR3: CASSLGLQETQYF. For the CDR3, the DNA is TGCGCCAGCAGCTTGGGACTACAAGAGACCCAGTACTTC.

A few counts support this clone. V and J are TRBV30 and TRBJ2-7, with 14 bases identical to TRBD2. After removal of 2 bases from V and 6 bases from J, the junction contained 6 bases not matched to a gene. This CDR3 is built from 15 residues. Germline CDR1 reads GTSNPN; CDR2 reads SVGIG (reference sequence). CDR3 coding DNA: TGTGCCTGGAGTCGAGGGACTAGCGGGAGTAGCGAGCAGTACTTC. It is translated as CAWSRGTSGSSEQYF.

The DNA for the CDR3 is TGCGCCAGCAGCCAAAACCCTCGAGAGACCCAGTACTTC. Its protein is CASSQNPRETQYF. The chain has TRBV4-3 and TRBJ2-5; D is unclear. This CDR3 region has 13 residues. From germline, CDR1 is LGHNA and CDR2 YSLEER. Trimming took 2 bases from V and 4 from J, leaving 8 bases between them.

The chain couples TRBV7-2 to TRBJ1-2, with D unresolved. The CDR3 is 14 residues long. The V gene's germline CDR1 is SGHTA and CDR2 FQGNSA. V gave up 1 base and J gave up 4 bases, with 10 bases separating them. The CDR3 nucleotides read TGTGCCAGCAGCTTAGATAGCCAGTCCTATGGCTACACCTTC. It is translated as CASSLDSQSYGYTF.

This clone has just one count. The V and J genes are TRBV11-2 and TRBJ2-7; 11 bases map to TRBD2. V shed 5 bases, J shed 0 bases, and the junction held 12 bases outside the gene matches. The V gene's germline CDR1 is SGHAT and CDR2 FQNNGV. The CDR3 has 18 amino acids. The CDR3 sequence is CASSEVGTGTSGSYEQYF. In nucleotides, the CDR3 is TGTGCCAGCAGCGAGGTCGGGACCGGGACTAGCGGCTCCTACGAGCAGTACTTC.

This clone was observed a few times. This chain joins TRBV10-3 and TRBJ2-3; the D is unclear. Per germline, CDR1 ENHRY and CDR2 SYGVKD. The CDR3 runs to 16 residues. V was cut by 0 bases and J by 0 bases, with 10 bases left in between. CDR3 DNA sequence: TGTGCCATCAGTGAGTCCTGGGCGACAAGCACAGATACGCAGTATTTT. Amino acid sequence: CAISESWATSTDTQYF.

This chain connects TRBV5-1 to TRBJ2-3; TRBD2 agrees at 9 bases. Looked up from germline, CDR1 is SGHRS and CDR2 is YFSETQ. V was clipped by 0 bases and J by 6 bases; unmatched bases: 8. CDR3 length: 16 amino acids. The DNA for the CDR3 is TGCGCCAGCAGCTTGGTCCTAGCGGGGTCCTCGGATACGCAGTATTTT. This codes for CASSLVLAGSSDTQYF.

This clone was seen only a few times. The CDR3 coding sequence is TGTGCCTGGAGTGTAGGGGACACCAGCAATCAGCCCCAGCATTTT. It yields the protein CAWSVGDTSNQPQHF. The chain combines TRBV30 with TRBJ1-5; tentative D call: TRBD1 (6 bases). Germline lookup yields CDR1 GTSNPN and CDR2 SVGIG (reference sequence). The CDR3 consists of 15 residues. Trimming shortened V by 0 bases and J by 1 base, and 10 bases separated the two germline ends. The whole variable domain, filled in from reference TRBV30 and TRBJ1-5, reads SQTIHQWPATLVQPVGSPLSLECTVEGTSNPNLYWYRQAAGRGLQLLFYSVGIGQISSEVPQNLSASRPQDRQFILSSKKLLLSDSGFYLCAWSVGDTSNQPQHFGDGTRLSIL.

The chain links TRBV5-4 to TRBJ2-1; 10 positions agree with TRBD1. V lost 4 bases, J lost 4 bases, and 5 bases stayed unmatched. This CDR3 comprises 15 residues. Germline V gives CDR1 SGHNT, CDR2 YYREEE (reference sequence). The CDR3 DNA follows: TGTGCCAGCAGCCCCGGGACAGGGGAGTACAATGAGCAGTTCTTC. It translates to CASSPGTGEYNEQFF.

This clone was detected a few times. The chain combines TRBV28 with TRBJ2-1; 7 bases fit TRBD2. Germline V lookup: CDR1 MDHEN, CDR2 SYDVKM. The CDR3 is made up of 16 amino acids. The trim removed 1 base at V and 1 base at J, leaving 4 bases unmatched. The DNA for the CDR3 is TGTGCCAGCAGTTTATCGTGGACTAGATCCTACAATGAGCAGTTCTTC. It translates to CASSLSWTRSYNEQFF.

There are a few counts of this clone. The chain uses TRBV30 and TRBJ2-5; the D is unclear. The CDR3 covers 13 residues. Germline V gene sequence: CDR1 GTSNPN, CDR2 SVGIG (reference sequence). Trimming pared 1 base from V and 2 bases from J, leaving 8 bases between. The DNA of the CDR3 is TGTGCCTGGAGTGAGACCCTGCAAGAGACCCAGTACTTC. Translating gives CAWSETLQETQYF. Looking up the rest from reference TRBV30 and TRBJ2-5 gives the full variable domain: SQTIHQWPATLVQPVGSPLSLECTVEGTSNPNLYWYRQAAGRGLQLLFYSVGIGQISSEVPQNLSASRPQDRQFILSSKKLLLSDSGFYLCAWSETLQETQYFGPGTRLLVL.

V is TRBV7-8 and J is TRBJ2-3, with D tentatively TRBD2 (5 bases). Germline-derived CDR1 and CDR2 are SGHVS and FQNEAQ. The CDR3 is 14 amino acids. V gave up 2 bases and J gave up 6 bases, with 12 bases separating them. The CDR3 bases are TGTGCCAGCAGCTTATCCTCGAGGGTGGATACGCAGTATTTT. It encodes CASSLSSRVDTQYF.

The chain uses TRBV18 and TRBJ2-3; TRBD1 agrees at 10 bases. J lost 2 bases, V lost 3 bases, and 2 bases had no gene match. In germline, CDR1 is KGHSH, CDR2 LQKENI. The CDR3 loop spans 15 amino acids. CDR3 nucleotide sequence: TGTGCCAGCTCACCCGGGACAGGGGACACAGATACGCAGTATTTT. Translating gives CASSPGTGDTDTQYF.

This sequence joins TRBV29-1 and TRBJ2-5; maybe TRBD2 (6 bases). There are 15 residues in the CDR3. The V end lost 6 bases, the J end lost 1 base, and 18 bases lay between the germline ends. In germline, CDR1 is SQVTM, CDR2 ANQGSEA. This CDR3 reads CSVVAVGGPQETQYF. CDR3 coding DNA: TGCAGCGTGGTAGCGGTGGGAGGCCCCCAAGAGACCCAGTACTTC.

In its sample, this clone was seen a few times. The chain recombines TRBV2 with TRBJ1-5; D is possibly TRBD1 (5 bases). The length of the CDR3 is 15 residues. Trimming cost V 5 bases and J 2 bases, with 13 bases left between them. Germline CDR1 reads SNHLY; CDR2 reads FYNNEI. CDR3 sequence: CASSSRGARNQPQHF. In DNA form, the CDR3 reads TGTGCCAGCAGTTCAAGAGGGGCGCGCAATCAGCCCCAGCATTTT.

The CDR3 DNA sequence: TGCAGCGTTTTCCCTGCCGGGGCCAACGTCCTGACTTTC. Translating it yields CSVFPAGANVLTF. J is TRBJ2-6 and V is TRBV29-1, with D unclear. Germline lookup yields CDR1 SQVTM and CDR2 ANQGSEA. The CDR3 has 13 amino acids. V was pared by 5 bases and J by 4 bases, with 9 bases between.

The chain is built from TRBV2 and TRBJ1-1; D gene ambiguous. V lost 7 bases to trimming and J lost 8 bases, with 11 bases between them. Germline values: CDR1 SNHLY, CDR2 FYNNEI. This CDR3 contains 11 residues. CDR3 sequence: CASMYSAEAFF. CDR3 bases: TGTGCCAGCATGTATTCGGCAGAAGCTTTCTTT. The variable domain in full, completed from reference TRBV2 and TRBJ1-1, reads EPEVTQTPSHQVTQMGQEVILRCVPISNHLYFYWYRQILGQKVEFLVSFYNNEISEKSEIFDDQFSVERPDGSNFTLKIRSTKLEDSAMYFCASMYSAEAFFGQGTRLTVV.

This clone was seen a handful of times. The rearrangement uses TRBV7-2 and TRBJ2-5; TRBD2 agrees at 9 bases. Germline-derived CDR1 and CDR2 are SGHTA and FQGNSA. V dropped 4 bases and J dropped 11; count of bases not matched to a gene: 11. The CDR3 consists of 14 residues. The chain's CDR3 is CASSSLAGRLKQYF. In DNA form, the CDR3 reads TGTGCCAGCAGCTCCCTAGCGGGACGTCTGAAACAGTACTTC.

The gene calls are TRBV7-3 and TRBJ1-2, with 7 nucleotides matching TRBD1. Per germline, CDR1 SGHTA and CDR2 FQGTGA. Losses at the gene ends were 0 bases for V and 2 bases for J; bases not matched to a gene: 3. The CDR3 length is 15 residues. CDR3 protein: CASSLTRDSNYGYTF. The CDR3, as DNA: TGTGCCAGCAGCTTAACGCGGGACAGCAACTATGGCTACACCTTC.

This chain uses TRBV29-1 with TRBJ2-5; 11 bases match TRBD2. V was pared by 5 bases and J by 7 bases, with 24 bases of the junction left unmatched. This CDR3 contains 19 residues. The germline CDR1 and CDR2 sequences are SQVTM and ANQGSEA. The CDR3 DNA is TGCAGCGTTTCCCTCGGGGGGACTAGCGGAAAAAACGCCCCATGGACCCAGTACTTC. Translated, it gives CSVSLGGTSGKNAPWTQYF. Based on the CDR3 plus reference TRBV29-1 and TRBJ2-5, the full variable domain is SAVISQKPSRDICQRGTSLTIQCQVDSQVTMMFWYRQQPGQSLTLIATANQGSEATYESGFVIDKFPISRPNLTFSTLTVSNMSPEDSSIYLCSVSLGGTSGKNAPWTQYFGPGTRLLVL.

This CDR3 is CSVARMTGAGTDTQYF. The CDR3 region has the DNA TGCAGCGTTGCACGCATGACAGGGGCCGGCACAGATACGCAGTATTTT. The genes are TRBV29-1 and TRBJ2-3; TRBD1 aligns across 8 bases. The J segment lost 1 base and the V segment lost 4 bases, leaving 10 bases of the junction unmatched. The CDR3 is made up of 16 amino acids. Germline CDR1 reads SQVTM; CDR2 reads ANQGSEA.

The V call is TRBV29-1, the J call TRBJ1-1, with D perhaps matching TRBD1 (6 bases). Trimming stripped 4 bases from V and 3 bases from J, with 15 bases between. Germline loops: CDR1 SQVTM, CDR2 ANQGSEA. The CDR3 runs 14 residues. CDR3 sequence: CSVGTRTADTEAFF. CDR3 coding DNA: TGCAGCGTTGGTACCCGGACAGCGGACACTGAAGCTTTCTTT. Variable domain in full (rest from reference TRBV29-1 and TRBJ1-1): SAVISQKPSRDICQRGTSLTIQCQVDSQVTMMFWYRQQPGQSLTLIATANQGSEATYESGFVIDKFPISRPNLTFSTLTVSNMSPEDSSIYLCSVGTRTADTEAFFGQGTRLTVV.

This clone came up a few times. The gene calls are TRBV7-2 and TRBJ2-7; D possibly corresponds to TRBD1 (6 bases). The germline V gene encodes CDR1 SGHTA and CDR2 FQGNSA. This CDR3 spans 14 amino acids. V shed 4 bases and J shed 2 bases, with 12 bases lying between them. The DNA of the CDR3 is TGTGCCAGCAGCTCTCGTACAGGGCCCTACGAGCAGTACTTC. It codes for CASSSRTGPYEQYF.

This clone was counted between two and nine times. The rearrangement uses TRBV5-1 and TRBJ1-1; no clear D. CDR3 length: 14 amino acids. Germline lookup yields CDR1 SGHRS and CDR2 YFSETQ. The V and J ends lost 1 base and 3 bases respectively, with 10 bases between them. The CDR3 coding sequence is TGCGCCAGCAGCTTGATGGGCAGTGACACTGAAGCTTTCTTT. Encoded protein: CASSLMGSDTEAFF.